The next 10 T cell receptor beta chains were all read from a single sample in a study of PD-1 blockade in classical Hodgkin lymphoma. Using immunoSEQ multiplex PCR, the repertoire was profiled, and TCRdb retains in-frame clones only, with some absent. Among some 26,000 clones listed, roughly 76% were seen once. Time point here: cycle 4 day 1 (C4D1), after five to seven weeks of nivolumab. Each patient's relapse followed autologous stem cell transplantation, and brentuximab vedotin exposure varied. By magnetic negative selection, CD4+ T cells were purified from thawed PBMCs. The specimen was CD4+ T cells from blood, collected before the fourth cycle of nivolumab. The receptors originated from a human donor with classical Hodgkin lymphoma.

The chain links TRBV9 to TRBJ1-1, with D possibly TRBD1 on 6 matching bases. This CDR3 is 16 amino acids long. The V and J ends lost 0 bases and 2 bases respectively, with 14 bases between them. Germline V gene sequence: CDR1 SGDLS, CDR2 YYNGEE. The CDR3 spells CASSVGLQGPNTEAFF. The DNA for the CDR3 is TGTGCCAGCAGCGTAGGCCTACAGGGTCCCAACACTGAAGCTTTCTTT.

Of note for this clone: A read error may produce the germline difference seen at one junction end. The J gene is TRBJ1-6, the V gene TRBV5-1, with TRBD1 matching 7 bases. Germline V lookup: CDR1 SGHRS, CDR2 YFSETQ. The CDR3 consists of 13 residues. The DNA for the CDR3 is TGCGCCAGCAGCTTAACAGGGGATTCACGAACCTACTTT. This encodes CASSLTGDSRTYF.

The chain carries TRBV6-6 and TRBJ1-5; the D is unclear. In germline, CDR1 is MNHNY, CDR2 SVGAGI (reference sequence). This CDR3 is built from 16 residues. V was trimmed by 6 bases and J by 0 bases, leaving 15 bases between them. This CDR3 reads CASRDREVYSNQPQHF. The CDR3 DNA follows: TGTGCCAGCAGAGACCGGGAGGTCTATAGCAATCAGCCCCAGCATTTT.

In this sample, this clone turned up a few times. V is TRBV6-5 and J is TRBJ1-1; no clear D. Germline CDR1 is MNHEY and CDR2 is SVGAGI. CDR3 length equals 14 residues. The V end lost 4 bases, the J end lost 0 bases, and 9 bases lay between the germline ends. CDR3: CASSLVQLNTEAFF. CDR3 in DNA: TGTGCCAGCAGTTTAGTCCAGTTGAACACTGAAGCTTTCTTT.

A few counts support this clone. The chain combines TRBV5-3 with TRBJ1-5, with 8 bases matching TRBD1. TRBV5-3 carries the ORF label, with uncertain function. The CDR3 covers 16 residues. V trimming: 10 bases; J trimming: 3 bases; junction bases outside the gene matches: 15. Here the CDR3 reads CAPPPPPGQDNQPQHF. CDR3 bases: TGTGCCCCGCCCCCACCCCCGGGACAGGACAATCAGCCCCAGCATTTT.

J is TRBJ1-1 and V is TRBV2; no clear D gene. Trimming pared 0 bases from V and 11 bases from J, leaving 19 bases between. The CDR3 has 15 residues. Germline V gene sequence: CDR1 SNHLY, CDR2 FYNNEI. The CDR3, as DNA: TGTGCCAGCAGTGAAGCCTCTACTGGACTAAAGAGGGCTTTCTTT. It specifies CASSEASTGLKRAFF.

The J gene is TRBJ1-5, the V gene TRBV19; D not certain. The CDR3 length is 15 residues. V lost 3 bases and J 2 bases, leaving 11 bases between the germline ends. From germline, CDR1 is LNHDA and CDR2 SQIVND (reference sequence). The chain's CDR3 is CASSIAGSGNQPQHF. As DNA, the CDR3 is TGTGCCAGTAGTATTGCCGGGAGCGGCAATCAGCCCCAGCATTTT.

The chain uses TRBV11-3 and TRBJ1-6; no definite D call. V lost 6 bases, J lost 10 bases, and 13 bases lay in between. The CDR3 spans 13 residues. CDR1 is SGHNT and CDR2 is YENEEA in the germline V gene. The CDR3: CASSMGRWSPLHF. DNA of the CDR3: TGTGCCAGCAGTATGGGAAGGTGGTCACCCCTCCACTTT.

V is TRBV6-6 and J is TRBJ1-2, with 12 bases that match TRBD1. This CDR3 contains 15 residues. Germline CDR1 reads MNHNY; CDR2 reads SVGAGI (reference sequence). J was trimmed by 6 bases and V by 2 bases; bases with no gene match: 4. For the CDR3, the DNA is TGTGCCAGCAGTTACGGGACAGGGGGCGTCGATGGCTACACCTTC. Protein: CASSYGTGGVDGYTF.

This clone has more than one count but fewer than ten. CDR3 amino acids: CASSEMPYNSPLHF. The CDR3, as DNA: TGTGCCAGCAGTGAAATGCCTTATAATTCACCCCTCCACTTT. This rearrangement joins TRBV6-1 to TRBJ1-6; the D is unclear. CDR1 is MNHNS, CDR2 SASEGT, per germline. V was clipped by 2 bases and J by 4 bases, with 6 bases between them. The CDR3 is 14 residues long.